Listed below are T cell receptor beta chains from one sample, sequenced in a study of blood T cell repertoires in COVID-19. Here immunoSEQ multiplex PCR was the method, and the copy in TCRdb shows in-frame clones only, minus some. Of under 110,000 clones listed, less than 85% are singletons. The source material was peripheral blood. The receptors derive from a woman aged 55 to 70 with acute or convalescent COVID-19. Both conserved end residues are part of each CDR3. Each record gives: V gene, J gene, clone size, D gene, CDR3 protein, CDR3 DNA. A D gene is named only where the DNA matches it firmly. Rows give clone size only sometimes, using once, few, many, or a class for an expanded clone.

TRBV5-1,TRBJ2-7,.,TRBD2,CASSLRGLKAYEQYF,TGCGCCAGCAGCTTGAGGGGACTAAAAGCCTACGAGCAGTACTTC
TRBV6-5,TRBJ2-3,.,TRBD1,CASRRQGASTDTQYF,TGTGCCAGCAGACGACAGGGGGCAAGCACAGATACGCAGTATTTT
TRBV7-8,TRBJ2-5,.,TRBD2,CASSFVGLAGQETQYF,TGTGCCAGCAGCTTCGTCGGACTAGCGGGGCAAGAGACCCAGTACTTC
TRBV27,TRBJ1-1,.,.,CASSSFLNTEAFF,TGTGCCAGCAGTTCCTTCCTGAACACTGAAGCTTTCTTT
TRBV25-1,TRBJ1-1,.,.,CASIRNALGGVNTEAFF,TGTGCCAGCATAAGAAATGCCCTCGGGGGAGTGAACACTGAAGCTTTCTTT
TRBV28,TRBJ2-6,.,TRBD1,CASSFRTGGTGANVLTF,TGTGCCAGCAGTTTTCGCACAGGGGGAACTGGGGCCAACGTCCTGACTTTC
TRBV2,TRBJ1-2,.,TRBD1,CASSEEGQGIGYTF,TGTGCCAGCAGTGAAGAGGGACAGGGGATTGGCTACACCTTC
TRBV29-1,TRBJ1-2,.,.,CSVEEGGWGYTF,TGCAGCGTTGAAGAAGGGGGTTGGGGCTACACCTTC
TRBV7-2,TRBJ1-1,.,TRBD1,CASSLDHRGEAEAFF,TGTGCCAGCAGCTTGGATCACAGGGGGGAGGCTGAAGCTTTCTTT
TRBV19,TRBJ1-2,.,.,CASSRAESMTGLPFGYTF,TGTGCCAGTAGTAGAGCAGAATCCATGACCGGACTCCCCTTTGGCTACACCTTC
TRBV11-2,TRBJ2-7,once,.,CASSPLQGGGEQYF,TGTGCCAGCAGCCCGTTACAGGGTGGCGGCGAGCAGTACTTC
TRBV27,TRBJ1-2,.,.,CASSAGGSLGGYTF,TGTGCCAGCAGTGCGGGGGGTTCGTTGGGCGGCTACACCTTC
TRBV7-2,TRBJ2-3,.,.,CASSLRQVITDTQYF,TGTGCCAGCAGCTTAAGACAGGTTATCACAGATACGCAGTATTTT
TRBV7-9,TRBJ1-3,.,.,CASSLVAASSGNTIYF,TGTGCCAGCAGCTTAGTCGCAGCGAGCTCTGGAAACACCATATATTTT